The next 15 T cell receptor beta chains were all read from a single sample in a study of T cells in Graves' hyperthyroidism and ophthalmopathy. Amplified regions were TCR beta CDR3 sequences from RNA transcripts. During a first-round RT-PCR of the TCR CDR3, the HTBI primer set was used. A single record per CDR3 protein comes from TCRdb applying MiXCR to the multiplex PCR reads. The sample lists a few hundred thousand distinct CDR3 sequences; more than 15% were seen once. Sequencing was done on a sample of blood. These receptors all stem from a woman aged 18-29 years with Graves' hyperthyroidism.

This clonotype was observed at least ten times. This rearrangement joins TRBV12-3 or TRBV12-4 to TRBJ2-2, with 7 bases identical to TRBD1. This CDR3 contains 16 residues. With 6 bases clipped from V and 1 base from J, the junction kept 8 bases outside the gene matches. In nucleotides, the CDR3 is TGTGCCAGCAGCTATAGGGGGCAGGGGAACACCGGGGAGCTGTTTTTT. The encoded protein is CASSYRGQGNTGELFF.

This clonotype was seen a few times. The chain joins TRBV7-3 to TRBJ2-2, with 7 bases matching TRBD2. Trimming cost V 4 bases and J 2 bases; bases outside gene matches: 7. Germline V lookup: CDR1 SGHTA, CDR2 FQGTGA. CDR3 size: 16 residues. As DNA, the CDR3 is TGTGCCAGCAGCTCCGGAGGGACTACCAACACCGGGGAGCTGTTTTTT. It yields the protein CASSSGGTTNTGELFF. The full variable domain, rest sourced from reference TRBV7-3 and TRBJ2-2, is GAGVSQTPSNKVTEKGKYVELRCDPISGHTALYWYRQSLGQGPEFLIYFQGTGAADDSGLPNDRFFAVRPEGSVSTLKIQRTERGDSAVYLCASSSGGTTNTGELFFGEGSRLTVL.

This clonotype was seen ten or more times. This chain joins TRBV5-1 and TRBJ1-2, with D possibly being TRBD1 (5 bases). The germline gives CDR1 SGHRS, CDR2 YFSETQ. The CDR3 totals 14 residues. Trimming shortened V by 4 bases and J by 2 bases, and 12 bases separated the two germline ends. The CDR3 loop reads CASSVSRANYGYTF. Written as DNA, the CDR3 is TGCGCCAGCAGCGTGTCCAGGGCCAACTATGGCTACACCTTC. The full variable domain, with the rest looked up from reference TRBV5-1 and TRBJ1-2, is KAGVTQTPRYLIKTRGQQVTLSCSPISGHRSVSWYQQTPGQGLQFLFEYFSETQRNKGNFPGRFSGRQFSNSRSEMNVSTLELGDSALYLCASSVSRANYGYTFGSGTRLTVV.

This clonotype showed up many times. This chain joins TRBV10-3 and TRBJ2-1; TRBD2 aligns across 11 bases. This CDR3 region has 15 residues. Germline V gene lookup returns CDR1 ENHRY and CDR2 SYGVKD. Unmatched junction bases numbered 5, after V lost 2 bases and J lost 8 bases. CDR3 bases: TGTGCCATCAGTGAGACTAGCGGGAGAGAGTATGAGCAGTTCTTC. Protein sequence: CAISETSGREYEQFF.

This clonotype has at least ten counts. The chain is built from TRBV5-1 and TRBJ2-1; no firm D call. Per the germline V gene, CDR1 is SGHRS and CDR2 is YFSETQ. The CDR3 extends over 12 amino acids. Trimming shortened V by 3 bases and J by 10 bases, and 11 bases separated the two germline ends. CDR3 sequence (DNA): TGCGCCAGCAGCTCGACTGGCTTGGAGCAGTTCTTC. Translated: CASSSTGLEQFF.

This clonotype has at least ten counts. This chain connects TRBV7-8 to TRBJ2-3; possibly TRBD1 for D (5 bases). Per the germline V gene, CDR1 is SGHVS and CDR2 is FQNEAQ. The V end was cut by 0 bases, the J end by 0 bases, with 10 bases between. CDR3 size: 16 residues. As DNA, the CDR3 is TGTGCCAGCAGCTTAGCGTCCCGACAGAGCACAGATACGCAGTATTTT. Residues: CASSLASRQSTDTQYF.

At least ten counts were recorded for this clonotype. J is TRBJ1-4 and V is TRBV28, with D hard to call. Trimming took 2 bases from V and 8 from J, leaving 12 bases between them. The CDR3 length is 14 residues. Germline V gene data show CDR1 as MDHEN and CDR2 as SYDVKM. The CDR3 reads CASSLSPPGEKLFF. CDR3 coding DNA: TGTGCCAGCAGTTTAAGTCCCCCCGGGGAAAAACTGTTTTTT.

This clonotype was observed a few times. The chain couples TRBV5-5 to TRBJ1-3, with TRBD1 as a possible D gene (6 bases). Trimming pared 5 bases from V and 2 bases from J, leaving 8 bases between. CDR3 length: 13 amino acids. CDR1 and CDR2 (germline): SGHKS, YYEKEE (reference sequence). CDR3 nucleotide sequence: TGTGCCAGCAGGGACAGAGCTGGAAACACCATATATTTT. Encoded protein: CASRDRAGNTIYF. Combining the CDR3 with reference TRBV5-5 and TRBJ1-3 gives the whole variable domain DAGVTQSPTHLIKTRGQQVTLRCSPISGHKSVSWYQQVLGQGPQFIFQYYEKEERGRGNFPDRFSARQFPNYSSELNVNALLLGDSALYLCASRDRAGNTIYFGEGSWLTVV.

The gene calls are TRBV12-3 or TRBV12-4 and TRBJ2-2; TRBD1 is a possible D gene (6 bases). V was cut by 3 bases and J by 1 base, with 15 bases left in between. The CDR3 sequence is 17 residues long. The CDR3 DNA reads as TGTGCCAGCAGTTTGGGTCTCAGGGGCGGGAACACCGGGGAGCTGTTTTTT. Encoded protein: CASSLGLRGGNTGELFF.

Comments on this clonotype: No DNA is shown, since the ends of the CDR3 on it are uncertain; the CDR3 is the one TCRdb lists. The chain couples TRBV11-2 to TRBJ2-3; the D segment call TRBD2 is taken from the table without a DNA check. The CDR3 spans 24 residues, counting both ends. The germline V gene has CDR1 SGHAT and CDR2 FQNNGV. The CDR3 loop is CASSFYICSALTRFLAGNTDTQYF.

This clonotype was detected ten times or more. The chain recombines TRBV4-1 with TRBJ2-4, with a tentative D call TRBD2 (5 bases). V was pared by 4 bases and J by 0 bases, with 10 bases between. There are 15 residues in the CDR3. Per the germline V gene, CDR1 is MGHRA and CDR2 is YSYEKL. Written as DNA, the CDR3 is TGCGCCAGCAGCCGGACTCTTCTAGCCAAAAACATTCAGTACTTC. It specifies CASSRTLLAKNIQYF.

This clonotype has ten or more counts. The chain joins TRBV28 to TRBJ2-5; a possible D gene is TRBD1 (5 bases). This CDR3 has 11 amino acids. Trimming pared 5 bases from V and 8 bases from J, leaving 9 bases between. Per germline, CDR1 MDHEN and CDR2 SYDVKM. The CDR3, as DNA: TGTGCCAGCAGTCGTGGGGCAACCCAGTACTTC. This encodes CASSRGATQYF.

Ten or more counts support this clonotype. The J gene is TRBJ2-1, the V gene TRBV12-3 or TRBV12-4; 9 nucleotides match TRBD2. After removal of 6 bases from V and 0 bases from J, the junction contained 6 bases not matched to a gene. The CDR3 is 16 residues long. DNA of the CDR3: TGTGCCAGCAGAGAGAGTAGCGGGAGCTCCTACAATGAGCAGTTCTTC. It yields the protein CASRESSGSSYNEQFF.

The sample holds many counts of this clonotype. The rearrangement uses TRBV12-3 or TRBV12-4 and TRBJ1-3; the match to TRBD1 covers 7 bases. This CDR3 has 13 residues. The ends lost 8 bases at V and 2 bases at J; junction bases unmatched: 3. CDR3 DNA sequence: TGTGCCAGCTGGACAGGCCCTGGAAACACCATATATTTT. Residues: CASWTGPGNTIYF.

The chain joins TRBV6-1 to TRBJ2-7, with D maybe TRBD1 (6 bases). Per the germline V gene, CDR1 is MNHNS and CDR2 is SASEGT. V was cut by 11 bases and J by 0 bases, with 14 bases left in between. This CDR3 spans 13 amino acids. The CDR3 is CAGRGQPSYEQYF. The CDR3 nucleotides are TGTGCCGGAAGAGGACAGCCCTCCTACGAGCAGTACTTC.